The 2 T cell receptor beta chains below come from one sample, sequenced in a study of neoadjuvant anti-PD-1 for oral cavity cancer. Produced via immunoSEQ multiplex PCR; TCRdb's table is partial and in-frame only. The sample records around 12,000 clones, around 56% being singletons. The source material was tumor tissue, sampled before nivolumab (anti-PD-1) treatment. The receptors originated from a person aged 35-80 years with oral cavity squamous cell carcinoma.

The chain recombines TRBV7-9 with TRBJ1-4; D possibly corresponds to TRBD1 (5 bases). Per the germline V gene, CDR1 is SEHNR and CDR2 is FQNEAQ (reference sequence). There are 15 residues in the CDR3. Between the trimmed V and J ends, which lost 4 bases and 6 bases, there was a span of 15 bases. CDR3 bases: TGTGCCAGCAGCTCCCTCGGGACGTCTTATGAAAAACTGTTTTTT. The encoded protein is CASSSLGTSYEKLFF. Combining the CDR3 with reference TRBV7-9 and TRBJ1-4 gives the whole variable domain DTGVSQNPRHKITKRGQNVTFRCDPISEHNRLYWYRQTLGQGPEFLTYFQNEAQLEKSRLLSDRFSAERPKGSFSTLEIQRTEQGDSAMYLCASSSLGTSYEKLFFGSGTQLSVL.

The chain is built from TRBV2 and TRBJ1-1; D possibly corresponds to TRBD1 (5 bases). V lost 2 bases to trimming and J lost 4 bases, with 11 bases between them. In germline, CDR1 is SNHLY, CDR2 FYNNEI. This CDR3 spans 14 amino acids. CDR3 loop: CASSEWGVGTEAFF. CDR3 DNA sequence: TGTGCCAGCAGTGAATGGGGGGTGGGCACTGAAGCTTTCTTT.